Below are 22 T cell receptor beta chains sequenced from a single sample in a study of blood T cell repertoires in COVID-19. Repertoires were generated with immunoSEQ multiplex PCR, while TCRdb's copy carries only in-frame clones and drops some. The table has about 400,000 clones, 80% to 90% seen once. Sequencing input: peripheral blood. The receptor set was obtained from a man aged 40-49 years with acute or convalescent COVID-19.

The chain has TRBV5-6 and TRBJ2-7; D unresolved. Germline loops: CDR1 SGHDT, CDR2 YYEEEE. The CDR3 is 17 amino acids. V lost 1 base to trimming and J lost 4 bases, with 21 bases between them. CDR3 sequence reads: CASSLNRRRRVEYEQYF. The CDR3 DNA reads as TGTGCCAGCAGCTTGAACCGACGTCGACGGGTTGAGTACGAGCAGTACTTC.

The rearrangement joins TRBV7-2 to TRBJ2-1; D is possibly TRBD1 (6 bases). Deletions cut 3 bases from V and 15 bases from J, with 21 bases between. The CDR3 length is 14 residues. CDR1 and CDR2 from the germline V gene are SGHTA and FQGNSA. The CDR3 here is CASSLQTGTPSRFF. CDR3 bases: TGTGCCAGCAGCTTGCAAACCGGGACACCAAGTAGGTTCTTC.

This chain uses TRBV19 with TRBJ2-1; TRBD2 matches 8 bases. The ends lost 8 bases at V and 7 bases at J; junction bases unmatched: 22. The germline gives CDR1 LNHDA, CDR2 SQIVND (reference sequence). The CDR3 contains 18 residues. The CDR3 loop is CASALFVVGGGGWNEQFF. The CDR3 bases are TGTGCCAGTGCCCTTTTCGTGGTTGGTGGCGGGGGGTGGAATGAGCAGTTCTTC.

The CDR3 sequence: CASSLLRDGHYEQYF. In DNA form, the CDR3 reads TGTGCCAGCAGCCTCCTGCGGGACGGTCACTACGAGCAGTACTTC. The rearrangement links TRBV6-2 or TRBV6-3 to TRBJ2-7; a possible D gene is TRBD2 (6 bases). This CDR3 is built from 15 residues. Germline values: CDR1 MNHEY, CDR2 SVGEGT. The ends were cut back, 6 bases at V and 3 bases at J, with 18 bases in the middle.

The table lists this clone with a count of one. The chain couples TRBV5-6 to TRBJ1-4; D perhaps matches TRBD1 (6 bases). Germline lookup yields CDR1 SGHDT and CDR2 YYEEEE. Deletions cut 0 bases from V and 8 bases from J, with 8 bases between. The CDR3 extends over 13 amino acids. The CDR3 region is CASSLGQVEKLFF. Here the CDR3 DNA reads TGTGCCAGCAGCTTGGGACAGGTGGAAAAACTGTTTTTT.

The V gene is TRBV6-6, the J gene TRBJ2-7; 9 bases align to TRBD2. V dropped 5 bases and J dropped 9; count of bases not matched to a gene: 8. Germline V gene lookup returns CDR1 MNHNY and CDR2 SVGAGI (reference sequence). CDR3 size: 13 residues. The CDR3 region is CASSGTSRGWQYF. Here the CDR3 DNA reads TGTGCCAGCAGTGGGACTAGCAGGGGGTGGCAGTACTTC.

This clone came up once. The chain recombines TRBV7-6 with TRBJ2-5, with 10 bases fitting TRBD1. The J segment lost 4 bases and the V segment lost 5 bases, leaving 16 bases of the junction unmatched. CDR3 length: 18 residues. Germline CDR1 SGHVS, CDR2 FNYEAQ. The CDR3 is CASSRNSDRGARGETQYF. The DNA for the CDR3 is TGTGCCAGCAGCCGGAACTCGGACAGGGGGGCGAGAGGAGAGACCCAGTACTTC.

The rearrangement joins TRBV6-6 to TRBJ1-6; TRBD1 matches 9 bases. From germline, CDR1 is MNHNY and CDR2 SVGAGI (reference sequence). The CDR3 consists of 15 residues. Germline trimming cut 7 bases from V and 7 bases from J; bases unmatched to any gene: 8. This chain's CDR3 is CASTPTGTGNSPLHF. Written as DNA, the CDR3 is TGTGCCAGCACTCCCACCGGGACAGGGAATTCACCCCTCCACTTT.

This rearrangement joins TRBV3-1 (or the pseudogene TRBV3-2) to TRBJ1-5; D remains ambiguous. There are 14 residues in the CDR3. V lost 1 base and J 3 bases, leaving 7 bases between the germline ends. The germline gives CDR1 LGHDT, CDR2 YNNKEL (reference sequence). CDR3 nucleotides: TGTGCCAGCAGCCAAGCTCGGTACAATCAGCCCCAGCATTTT. It codes for CASSQARYNQPQHF.

The rearrangement links TRBV2 to TRBJ2-7; 12 bases are shared with TRBD1. The CDR3 runs to 16 residues. V trimming: 8 bases; J trimming: 6 bases; junction bases outside the gene matches: 14. The germline CDR1 and CDR2 sequences are SNHLY and FYNNEI. This CDR3 reads CASGEGQGAPRLEQYF. In DNA form, the CDR3 reads TGTGCCAGCGGGGAGGGACAGGGGGCCCCAAGGCTCGAGCAGTACTTC. Supplemented by reference TRBV2 and TRBJ2-7, the full variable domain reads EPEVTQTPSHQVTQMGQEVILRCVPISNHLYFYWYRQILGQKVEFLVSFYNNEISEKSEIFDDQFSVERPDGSNFTLKIRSTKLEDSAMYFCASGEGQGAPRLEQYFGPGTRLTVT.

The sample holds one count of this clone. The chain carries TRBV9 and TRBJ2-1; TRBD1 is a possible D gene (6 bases). V gave up 5 bases and J gave up 7 bases, with 13 bases separating them. The CDR3 has 13 residues. Germline lookup yields CDR1 SGDLS and CDR2 YYNGEE. CDR3: CASSTGFQNEQFF. CDR3 bases: TGTGCCAGCAGTACAGGGTTCCAAAATGAGCAGTTCTTC.

The chain couples TRBV5-5 to TRBJ2-7; D unresolved. CDR1 and CDR2 from the germline V gene are SGHKS and YYEKEE (reference sequence). V was cut by 2 bases and J by 1 base, with 7 bases left in between. This CDR3 is 13 amino acids long. CDR3 in amino acids: CASSLQISYEQYF. The CDR3 nucleotides read TGTGCCAGCAGCTTACAGATTTCCTACGAGCAGTACTTC. The full variable domain, with the rest looked up from reference TRBV5-5 and TRBJ2-7, is DAGVTQSPTHLIKTRGQQVTLRCSPISGHKSVSWYQQVLGQGPQFIFQYYEKEERGRGNFPDRFSARQFPNYSSELNVNALLLGDSALYLCASSLQISYEQYFGPGTRLTVT.

This clone was counted once. The J gene is TRBJ1-6, the V gene TRBV27; 7 bases agree with TRBD1. The CDR3 length is 14 residues. Germline loops: CDR1 MNHEY, CDR2 SMNVEV (reference sequence). The J segment lost 7 bases and the V segment lost 5 bases, leaving 5 bases of the junction unmatched. The CDR3 DNA reads as TGTGCCAGCAGTCCAGACAGGGAAAATTCACCCCTCCACTTT. Its translation: CASSPDRENSPLHF.

This chain links TRBV5-1 with TRBJ2-5; 8 nucleotides line up with TRBD1. The J segment lost 1 base and the V segment lost 4 bases, leaving 9 bases of the junction unmatched. Germline V lookup: CDR1 SGHRS, CDR2 YFSETQ. The CDR3 is 16 residues long. The CDR3, as DNA: TGCGCCAGCAGCCCTTTAGACAGGGGACTCCAAGAGACCCAGTACTTC. Its translation: CASSPLDRGLQETQYF.

The chain is built from TRBV28 and TRBJ2-7; no definite D call. V shed 6 bases and J shed 6 bases, with 12 bases lying between them. CDR3 length equals 12 residues. Germline lookup yields CDR1 MDHEN and CDR2 SYDVKM. This CDR3 is CASSELPPEQYF. The DNA of the CDR3 is TGTGCCAGCAGCGAACTACCCCCCGAGCAGTACTTC.

The rearrangement uses TRBV28 and TRBJ1-6; tentatively, D is TRBD1 (5 bases). Trimming took off 7 bases at V and 9 bases at J, with 22 bases between the two ends. The germline CDR1 and CDR2 sequences are MDHEN and SYDVKM. CDR3 size: 16 residues. The CDR3 sequence is CASNWGGSWMGSPLHF. In DNA, the CDR3 is TGTGCCAGCAACTGGGGGGGTTCCTGGATGGGTTCACCCCTCCACTTT.

J is TRBJ1-2 and V is TRBV28; D is ambiguous. CDR1 MDHEN and CDR2 SYDVKM come from the germline V gene. The CDR3 sequence is 12 residues long. Between the trimmed V and J ends, which lost 2 bases and 8 bases, there was a span of 9 bases. The CDR3 is CASSLNSLGYTF. The CDR3, as DNA: TGTGCCAGCAGTTTAAATAGCCTCGGCTACACCTTC.

This chain joins TRBV7-7 and TRBJ2-7; D gene uncertain. Germline CDR1 and CDR2: SSHAT and FNYEAQ (reference sequence). CDR3 size: 13 residues. The CDR3 DNA reads TGTGCTAGCCTCCAGATAGAGGACTACGAGCAGTACTTC. As protein: CASLQIEDYEQYF.

The chain uses TRBV6-5 and TRBJ2-3; D is uncertain. The V end lost 8 bases, the J end lost 4 bases, and 7 bases lay between the germline ends. Looked up from germline, CDR1 is MNHEY and CDR2 is SVGAGI. This CDR3 has 11 amino acids. CDR3: CASEVADTQYF. The CDR3 DNA follows: TGTGCCAGCGAGGTAGCAGATACGCAGTATTTT.

The chain has TRBV5-4 and TRBJ1-1; D is unresolved. Trimming removed 7 bases from V and 0 bases from J, with 10 bases in between. The CDR3 extends over 13 amino acids. Germline CDR1 SGHNT, CDR2 YYREEE (reference sequence). The CDR3 DNA sequence: TGTGCCAGCGGCCACAGACTGAACACTGAAGCTTTCTTT. Protein sequence: CASGHRLNTEAFF.

The V gene is TRBV12-3 or TRBV12-4, the J gene TRBJ2-5; D is uncertain. Trimming took off 2 bases at V and 3 bases at J, with 4 bases between the two ends. The CDR3 spans 12 residues. CDR3 sequence (DNA): TGTGCCAGCAGTTTACCAGAAGAGACCCAGTACTTC. This encodes CASSLPEETQYF.

The rearrangement links TRBV4-2 to TRBJ2-7; 7 positions agree with TRBD1. V lost 4 bases to trimming and J lost 2 bases; unmatched junction nucleotides: 8. CDR3 length equals 15 residues. Germline lookup yields CDR1 LGHNA and CDR2 YNFKEQ. CDR3 bases: TGTGCCAGCAGCCCCGGGACAGAGCGAGCCTACGAGCAGTACTTC. Its protein product is CASSPGTERAYEQYF.